This TCR beta chain was observed in a study of blood T cell repertoires in COVID-19. Background on the study: Donors in the United States, Italy and Spain gave samples during acute or convalescent COVID-19. T cells, B-cell-depleted T cells, or PBMCs supplied cDNA or gDNA.

Germline values: CDR1 SGHVS, CDR2 FNYEAQ. The CDR3 is 17 residues long. Trimming took off 5 bases at V and 2 bases at J, with 20 bases between the two ends. Per the authors' pipeline: It was from reference gene primer amplification that nucleated cell counts were estimated. Here immunoSEQ multiplex PCR was the method, and the copy in TCRdb shows in-frame clones only, minus some. V and J calls and clone size are as listed in that table; D and trimming were resolved from the DNA. This sample yields about 80,000 clones, of which approximately 88% are seen a single time; around 7.3% belongs to the top ten.

The clonotype was recovered from an elderly woman with acute or convalescent COVID-19. The chain has TRBV7-6 and TRBJ2-3; a weak D match, TRBD2 (7 bases). The material sequenced was peripheral blood. The CDR3 coding sequence is TGTGCCAGCAGCCTCCGAGGGGGGGTAGCGTACACAGATACGCAGTATTTT. The encoded protein is CASSLRGGVAYTDTQYF.